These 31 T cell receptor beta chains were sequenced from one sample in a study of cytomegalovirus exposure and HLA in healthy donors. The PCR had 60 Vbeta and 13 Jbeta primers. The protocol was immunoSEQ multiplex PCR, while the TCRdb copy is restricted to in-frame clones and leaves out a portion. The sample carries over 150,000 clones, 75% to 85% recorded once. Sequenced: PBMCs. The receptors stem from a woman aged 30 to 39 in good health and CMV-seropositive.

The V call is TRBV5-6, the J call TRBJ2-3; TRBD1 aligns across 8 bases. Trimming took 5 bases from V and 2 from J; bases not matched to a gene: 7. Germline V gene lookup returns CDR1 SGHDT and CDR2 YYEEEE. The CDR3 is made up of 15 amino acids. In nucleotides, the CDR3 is TGTGCCAGCAGTCGGACAGGGTGGGACACAGATACGCAGTATTTT. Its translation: CASSRTGWDTDTQYF.

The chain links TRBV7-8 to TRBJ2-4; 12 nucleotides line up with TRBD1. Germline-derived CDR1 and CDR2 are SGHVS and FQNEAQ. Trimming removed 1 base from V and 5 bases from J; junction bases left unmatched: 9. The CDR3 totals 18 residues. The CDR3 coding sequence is TGTGCCAGCAGCTTAGGAGGGGGCGGGACAGGGGGCCAAAACATTCAGTACTTC. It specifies CASSLGGGGTGGQNIQYF.

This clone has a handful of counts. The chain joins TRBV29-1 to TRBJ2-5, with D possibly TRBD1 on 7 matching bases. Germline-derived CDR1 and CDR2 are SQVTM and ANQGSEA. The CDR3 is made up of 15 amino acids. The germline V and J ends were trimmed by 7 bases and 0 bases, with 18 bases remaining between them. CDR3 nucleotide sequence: TGCAGCGCCGAGGGGGGCAGGGGGTACCAAGAGACCCAGTACTTC. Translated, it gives CSAEGGRGYQETQYF.

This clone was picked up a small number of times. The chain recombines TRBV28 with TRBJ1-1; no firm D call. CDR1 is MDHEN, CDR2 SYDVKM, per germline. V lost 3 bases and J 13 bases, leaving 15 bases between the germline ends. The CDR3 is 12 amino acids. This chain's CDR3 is CASSFVPWEVFF. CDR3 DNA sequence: TGTGCCAGCAGTTTCGTCCCCTGGGAGGTTTTCTTT.

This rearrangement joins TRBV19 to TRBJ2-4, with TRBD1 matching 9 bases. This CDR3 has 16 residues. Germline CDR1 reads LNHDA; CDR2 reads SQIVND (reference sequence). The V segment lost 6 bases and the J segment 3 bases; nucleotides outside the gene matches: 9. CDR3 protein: CASSPPGQGNKNIQYF. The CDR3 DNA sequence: TGTGCCAGTAGCCCCCCGGGACAGGGAAACAAAAACATTCAGTACTTC.

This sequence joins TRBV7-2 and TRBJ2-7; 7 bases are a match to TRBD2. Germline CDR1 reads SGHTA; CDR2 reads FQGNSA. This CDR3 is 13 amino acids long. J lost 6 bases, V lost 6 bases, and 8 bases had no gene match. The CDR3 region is CASRSGGWGEQYF. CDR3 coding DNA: TGTGCCAGCAGATCCGGGGGGTGGGGCGAGCAGTACTTC.

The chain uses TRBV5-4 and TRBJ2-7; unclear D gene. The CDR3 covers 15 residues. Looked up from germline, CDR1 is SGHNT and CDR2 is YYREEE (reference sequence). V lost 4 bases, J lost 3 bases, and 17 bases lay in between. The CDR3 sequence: CASSPKRQAYYEQYF. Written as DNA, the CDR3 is TGTGCCAGCAGCCCCAAAAGGCAGGCCTACTACGAGCAGTACTTC.

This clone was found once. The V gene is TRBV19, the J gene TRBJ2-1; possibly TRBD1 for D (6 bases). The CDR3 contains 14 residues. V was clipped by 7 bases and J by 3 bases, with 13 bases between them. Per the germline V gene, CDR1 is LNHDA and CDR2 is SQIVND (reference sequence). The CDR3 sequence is CASTSRGNYNEQFF. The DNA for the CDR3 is TGTGCCAGTACCTCGAGGGGGAACTACAATGAGCAGTTCTTC.

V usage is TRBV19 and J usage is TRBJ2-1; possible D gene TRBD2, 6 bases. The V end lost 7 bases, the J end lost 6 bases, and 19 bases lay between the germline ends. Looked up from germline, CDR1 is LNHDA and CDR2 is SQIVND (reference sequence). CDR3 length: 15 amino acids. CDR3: CASMDGGMNLNEQFF. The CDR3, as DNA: TGTGCCAGTATGGATGGGGGGATGAACCTCAATGAGCAGTTCTTC.

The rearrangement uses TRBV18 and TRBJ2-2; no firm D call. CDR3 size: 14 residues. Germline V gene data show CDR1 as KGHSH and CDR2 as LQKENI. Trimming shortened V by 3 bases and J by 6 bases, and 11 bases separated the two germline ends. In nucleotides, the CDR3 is TGTGCCAGCTCACCCGGTAATATAGCCGGGGAGCTGTTTTTT. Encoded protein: CASSPGNIAGELFF.

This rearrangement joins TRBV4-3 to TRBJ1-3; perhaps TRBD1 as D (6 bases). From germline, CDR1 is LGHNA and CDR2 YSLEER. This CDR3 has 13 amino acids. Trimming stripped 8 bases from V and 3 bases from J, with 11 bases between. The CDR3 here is CASGTGFGNTIYF. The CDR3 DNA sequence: TGCGCCAGCGGAACAGGGTTTGGAAACACCATATATTTT.

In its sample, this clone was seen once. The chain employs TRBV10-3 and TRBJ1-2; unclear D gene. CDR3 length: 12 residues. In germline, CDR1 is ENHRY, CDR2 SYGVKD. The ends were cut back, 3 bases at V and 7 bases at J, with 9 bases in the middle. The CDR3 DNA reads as TGTGCCATCAGTGATGGACTGTTTGGCTACACCTTC. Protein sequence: CAISDGLFGYTF.

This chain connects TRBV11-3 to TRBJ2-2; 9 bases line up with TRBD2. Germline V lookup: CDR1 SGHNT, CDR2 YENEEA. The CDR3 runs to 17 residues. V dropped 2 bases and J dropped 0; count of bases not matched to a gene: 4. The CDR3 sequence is CASSLLLAGANTGELFF. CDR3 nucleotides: TGTGCCAGCAGCTTATTACTAGCGGGCGCGAACACCGGGGAGCTGTTTTTT.

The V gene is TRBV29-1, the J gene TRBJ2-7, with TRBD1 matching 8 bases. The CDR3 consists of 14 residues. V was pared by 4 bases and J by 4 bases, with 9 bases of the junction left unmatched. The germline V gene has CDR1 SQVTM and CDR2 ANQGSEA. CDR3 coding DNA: TGCAGCGTTGTGTCCCCAGGGGGCGGGTACGAGCAGTACTTC. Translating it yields CSVVSPGGGYEQYF.

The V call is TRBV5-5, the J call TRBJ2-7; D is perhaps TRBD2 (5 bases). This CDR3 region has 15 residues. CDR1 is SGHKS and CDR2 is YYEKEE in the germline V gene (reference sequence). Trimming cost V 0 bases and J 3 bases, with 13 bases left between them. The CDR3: CASSLGGGPGYEQYF. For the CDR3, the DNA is TGTGCCAGCAGCTTGGGAGGCGGGCCGGGCTACGAGCAGTACTTC.

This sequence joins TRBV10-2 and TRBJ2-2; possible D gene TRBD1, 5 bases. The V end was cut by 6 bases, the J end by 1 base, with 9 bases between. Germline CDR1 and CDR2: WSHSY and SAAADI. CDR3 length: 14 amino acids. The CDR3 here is CASRRRVNTGELFF. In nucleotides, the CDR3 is TGCGCCAGCAGACGCAGGGTGAACACCGGGGAGCTGTTTTTT.

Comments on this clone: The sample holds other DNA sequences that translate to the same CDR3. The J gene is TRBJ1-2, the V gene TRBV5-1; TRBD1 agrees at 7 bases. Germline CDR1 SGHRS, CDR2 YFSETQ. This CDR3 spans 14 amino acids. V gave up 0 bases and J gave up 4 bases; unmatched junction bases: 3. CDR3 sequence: CASSLGQGSYGYTF. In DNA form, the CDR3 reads TGCGCCAGCAGCTTGGGACAGGGATCCTATGGCTACACCTTC.

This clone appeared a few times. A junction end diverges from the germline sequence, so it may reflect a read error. The CDR3 spells CSAGSGLLF. The DNA for the CDR3 is TGCAGTGCTGGTAGCGGTCTCCTCTTC. J is TRBJ2-7 and V is TRBV20-1; perhaps TRBD2 as D (6 bases). The CDR3 runs 9 residues. CDR1 is DFQATT, CDR2 SNEGSKA, per germline (reference sequence).

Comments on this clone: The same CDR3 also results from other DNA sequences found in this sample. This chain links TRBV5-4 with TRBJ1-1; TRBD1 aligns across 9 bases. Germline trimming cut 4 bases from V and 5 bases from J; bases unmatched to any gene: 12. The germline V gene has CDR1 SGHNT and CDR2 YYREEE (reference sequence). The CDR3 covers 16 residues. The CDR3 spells CASSPGTGIVGTEAFF. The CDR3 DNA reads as TGTGCCAGCAGCCCCGGGACAGGGATTGTTGGGACTGAAGCTTTCTTT. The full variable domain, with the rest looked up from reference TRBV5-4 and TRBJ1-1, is ETGVTQSPTHLIKTRGQQVTLRCSSQSGHNTVSWYQQALGQGPQFIFQYYREEENGRGNFPPRFSGLQFPNYSSELNVNALELDDSALYLCASSPGTGIVGTEAFFGQGTRLTVV.

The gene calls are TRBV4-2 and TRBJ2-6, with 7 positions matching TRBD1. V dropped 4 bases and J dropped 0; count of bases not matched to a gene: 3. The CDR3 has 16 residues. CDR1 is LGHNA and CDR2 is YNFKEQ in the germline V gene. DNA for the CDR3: TGTGCCAGCAGCCCGTCAGGGGGCTCTGGGGCCAACGTCCTGACTTTC. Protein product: CASSPSGGSGANVLTF.

The CDR3 nucleotides are TGTGCCAGCTCAGCTTTCCGGGACACTCCTGGAAACACCATATATTTT. Translating it yields CASSAFRDTPGNTIYF. The chain carries TRBV18 and TRBJ1-3; a possible D gene is TRBD1 (6 bases). Germline values: CDR1 KGHSH, CDR2 LQKENI. Trimming removed 5 bases from V and 2 bases from J, with 16 bases in between. The CDR3 is 16 amino acids.

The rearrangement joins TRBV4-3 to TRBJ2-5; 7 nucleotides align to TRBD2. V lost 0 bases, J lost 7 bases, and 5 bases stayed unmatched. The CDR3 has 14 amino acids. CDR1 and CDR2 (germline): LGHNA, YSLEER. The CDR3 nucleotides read TGCGCCAGCAGCCAAGAAATTGGCGGGGGGACCCAGTACTTC. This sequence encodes CASSQEIGGGTQYF.

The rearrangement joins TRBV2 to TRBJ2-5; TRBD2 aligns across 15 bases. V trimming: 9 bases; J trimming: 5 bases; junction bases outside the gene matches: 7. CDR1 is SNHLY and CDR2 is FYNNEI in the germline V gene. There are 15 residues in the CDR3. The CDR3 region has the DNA TGTGCCAGTAAAGGACTAGCGGGAGGGCCCGAGACCCAGTACTTC. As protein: CASKGLAGGPETQYF. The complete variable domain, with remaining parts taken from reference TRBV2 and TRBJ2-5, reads EPEVTQTPSHQVTQMGQEVILRCVPISNHLYFYWYRQILGQKVEFLVSFYNNEISEKSEIFDDQFSVERPDGSNFTLKIRSTKLEDSAMYFCASKGLAGGPETQYFGPGTRLLVL.

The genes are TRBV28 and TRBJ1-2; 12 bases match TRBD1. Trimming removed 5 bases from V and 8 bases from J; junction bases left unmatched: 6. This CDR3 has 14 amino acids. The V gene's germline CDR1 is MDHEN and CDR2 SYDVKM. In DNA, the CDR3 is TGTGCCAGCAGTCGGGACAGGGGGCGGAGCGGCTACACCTTC. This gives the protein CASSRDRGRSGYTF.

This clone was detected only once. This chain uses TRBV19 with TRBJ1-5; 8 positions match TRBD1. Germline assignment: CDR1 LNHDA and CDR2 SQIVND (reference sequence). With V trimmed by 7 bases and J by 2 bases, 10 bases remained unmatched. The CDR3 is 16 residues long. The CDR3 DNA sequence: TGTGCCAGTATCTTTTCGGCGGGACAGGGCAATCAGCCCCAGCATTTT. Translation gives CASIFSAGQGNQPQHF.

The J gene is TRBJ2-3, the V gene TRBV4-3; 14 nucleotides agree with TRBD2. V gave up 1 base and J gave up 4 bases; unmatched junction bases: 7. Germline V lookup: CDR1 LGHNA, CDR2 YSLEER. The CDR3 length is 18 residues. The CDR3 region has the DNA TGCGCCAGCAGCCAAGGGCTTGGACTAGCGGGAGGTTCAGATACGCAGTATTTT. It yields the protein CASSQGLGLAGGSDTQYF.

The CDR3 bases are TGTGCCAGCAGCGTATCGCACCCGAGCTCTGGAAACACCATATATTTT. Its translation is CASSVSHPSSGNTIYF. The chain combines TRBV9 with TRBJ1-3; no clear D. The V and J ends lost 1 base and 0 bases respectively, with 11 bases between them. CDR1 SGDLS and CDR2 YYNGEE come from the germline V gene. The CDR3 has 16 amino acids.

CDR3 DNA: TGCGCCAGCAGTGCTGGCAAGAACACTGAAGCTTTCTTT. Its protein is CASSAGKNTEAFF. The chain joins TRBV10-2 to TRBJ1-1; D gene uncertain. The CDR3 contains 13 residues. V lost 4 bases and J 1 base, leaving 7 bases between the germline ends. Germline V CDR1 and CDR2: WSHSY, SAAADI.

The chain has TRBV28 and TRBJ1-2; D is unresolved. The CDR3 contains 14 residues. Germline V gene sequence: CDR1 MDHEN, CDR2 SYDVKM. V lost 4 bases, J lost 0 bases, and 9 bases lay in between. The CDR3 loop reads CASSSAGTNYGYTF. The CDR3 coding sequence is TGTGCCAGCAGTTCCGCCGGGACTAACTATGGCTACACCTTC.

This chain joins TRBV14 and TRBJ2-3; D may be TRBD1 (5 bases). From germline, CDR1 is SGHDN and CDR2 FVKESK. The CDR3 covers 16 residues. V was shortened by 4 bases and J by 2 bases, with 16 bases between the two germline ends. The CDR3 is CASSRRGIPFTDTQYF. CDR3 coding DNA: TGTGCCAGCAGCCGAAGGGGCATTCCCTTCACAGATACGCAGTATTTT.

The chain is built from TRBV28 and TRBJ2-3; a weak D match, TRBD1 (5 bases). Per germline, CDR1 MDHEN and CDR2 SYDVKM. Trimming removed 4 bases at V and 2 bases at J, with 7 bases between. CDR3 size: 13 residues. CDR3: CASSSGSTDTQYF. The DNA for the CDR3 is TGTGCCAGCAGTTCAGGGTCCACAGATACGCAGTATTTT. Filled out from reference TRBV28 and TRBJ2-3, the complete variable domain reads DVKVTQSSRYLVKRTGEKVFLECVQDMDHENMFWYRQDPGLGLRLIYFSYDVKMKEKGDIPEGYSVSREKKERFSLILESASTNQTSMYLCASSSGSTDTQYFGPGTRLTVL.